The 31 T cell receptor beta chains presented below share a single source sample, sequenced in a study of T cell responses to AZD1222 COVID-19 vaccine. Method: immunoSEQ multiplex PCR; TCRdb's copy keeps in-frame clones and lacks some. The sample yields more than 110,000 clones, over 80% seen once. The sequencing used peripheral blood, collected 28 days after the second AZD1222 dose. These receptor sequences come from an adult who received the AZD1222 COVID-19 vaccine.

V is TRBV4-2 and J is TRBJ2-7, with TRBD1 as a possible D gene (6 bases). The CDR3 is 15 amino acids. Germline CDR1 reads LGHNA; CDR2 reads YNFKEQ. Trimming removed 0 bases from V and 0 bases from J, with 9 bases in between. The CDR3, as DNA: TGTGCCAGCAGCCAAGAGCCCAGGGGCTCCTACGAGCAGTACTTC. It translates to CASSQEPRGSYEQYF.

The V gene is TRBV5-6, the J gene TRBJ1-2, with 7 bases that match TRBD1. This CDR3 comprises 13 residues. Germline V CDR1 and CDR2: SGHDT, YYEEEE. J was trimmed by 5 bases and V by 9 bases; bases with no gene match: 10. The CDR3 reads CATKGQDQYGYTF. For the CDR3, the DNA is TGTGCCACCAAAGGACAGGACCAATATGGCTACACCTTC.

This chain links TRBV15 with TRBJ1-4; perhaps TRBD1 as D (6 bases). The germline V and J ends were trimmed by 1 base and 3 bases, with 9 bases remaining between them. Germline CDR1 reads LNHNV; CDR2 reads YYDKDF (reference sequence). This CDR3 contains 15 residues. CDR3 nucleotides: TGTGCCACCAGCAGAGCAGGGGCGCCTAATGAAAAACTGTTTTTT. Amino acids: CATSRAGAPNEKLFF. Based on the CDR3 plus reference TRBV15 and TRBJ1-4, the full variable domain is DAMVIQNPRYQVTQFGKPVTLSCSQTLNHNVMYWYQQKSSQAPKLLFHYYDKDFNNEADTPDNFQSRRPNTSFCFLDIRSPGLGDTAMYLCATSRAGAPNEKLFFGSGTQLSVL.

This chain links TRBV7-8 with TRBJ1-6; TRBD1 matches 9 bases. J lost 7 bases, V lost 5 bases, and 9 bases had no gene match. From germline, CDR1 is SGHVS and CDR2 FQNEAQ. There are 16 residues in the CDR3. The chain's CDR3 is CASSETGGSGNSPLHF. The DNA for the CDR3 is TGTGCCAGCAGCGAGACAGGGGGATCGGGGAATTCACCCCTCCACTTT.

This clone occurred once. This chain uses TRBV7-3 with TRBJ2-7, with 7 nucleotides matching TRBD2. Germline-derived CDR1 and CDR2 are SGHTA and FQGTGA. V trimming: 1 base; J trimming: 0 bases; junction bases outside the gene matches: 9. This CDR3 has 17 amino acids. The DNA for the CDR3 is TGTGCCAGCAGCTTAATTCCCAAGCGGGATATCTCCTACGAGCAGTACTTC. Translated: CASSLIPKRDISYEQYF. Full variable domain (outside the CDR3, taken from reference TRBV7-3 and TRBJ2-7): GAGVSQTPSNKVTEKGKYVELRCDPISGHTALYWYRQSLGQGPEFLIYFQGTGAADDSGLPNDRFFAVRPEGSVSTLKIQRTERGDSAVYLCASSLIPKRDISYEQYFGPGTRLTVT.

V usage is TRBV18 and J usage is TRBJ2-3; D unclear. Germline V gene data show CDR1 as KGHSH and CDR2 as LQKENI. The CDR3 is 15 residues long. Trimming removed 0 bases at V and 1 base at J, with 8 bases between. The CDR3 loop is CASSPPGWGTDTQYF. CDR3 coding DNA: TGTGCCAGCTCACCACCGGGTTGGGGCACAGATACGCAGTATTTT.

V gene TRBV7-8 combines with J gene TRBJ1-6; D perhaps matches TRBD1 (5 bases). The germline CDR1 and CDR2 sequences are SGHVS and FQNEAQ. This CDR3 contains 17 residues. The germline V and J ends were trimmed by 5 bases and 6 bases, with 20 bases remaining between them. CDR3 nucleotides: TGTGCCAGCAGCCGCCCGGGGACGGGGTTACTTAATTCACCCCTCCACTTT. It encodes CASSRPGTGLLNSPLHF.

The chain links TRBV11-2 to TRBJ2-1; 8 bases agree with TRBD2. J lost 2 bases, V lost 2 bases, and 14 bases had no gene match. From germline, CDR1 is SGHAT and CDR2 FQNNGV. CDR3 length: 19 amino acids. This CDR3 is CASSLQGQTGRAAYNEQFF. In DNA form, the CDR3 reads TGTGCCAGCAGCTTACAAGGTCAAACCGGGAGGGCGGCCTACAATGAGCAGTTCTTC.

The chain links TRBV3-1 (or the pseudogene TRBV3-2) to TRBJ1-4; maybe TRBD1 (6 bases). The CDR3 covers 15 residues. V lost 3 bases to trimming and J lost 5 bases, with 13 bases between them. Germline lookup yields CDR1 LGHDT and CDR2 YNNKEL (reference sequence). The CDR3 nucleotides are TGTGCCAGCAGCCAGAGGGGAGACAGGAATGAAAAACTGTTTTTT. The encoded protein is CASSQRGDRNEKLFF.

The CDR3 DNA sequence: TGTGCCAGCAGCCCCCGGGACACACCTGAAGCTTTCTTT. Translation gives CASSPRDTPEAFF. The V call is TRBV7-2, the J call TRBJ1-1; tentatively, D is TRBD1 (6 bases). CDR1 is SGHTA, CDR2 FQGNSA, per germline. The CDR3 contains 13 residues. Trimming pared 5 bases from V and 6 bases from J, leaving 13 bases between. The complete variable domain, with remaining parts taken from reference TRBV7-2 and TRBJ1-1, reads GAGVSQSPSNKVTEKGKDVELRCDPISGHTALYWYRQSLGQGLEFLIYFQGNSAPDKSGLPSDRFSAERTGGSVSTLTIQRTQQEDSAVYLCASSPRDTPEAFFGQGTRLTVV.

The gene calls are TRBV9 and TRBJ1-2; 10 bases are a match to TRBD1. This CDR3 spans 17 amino acids. The ends lost 3 bases at V and 4 bases at J; junction bases unmatched: 12. Germline V gene data show CDR1 as SGDLS and CDR2 as YYNGEE. The CDR3 protein is CASSGGPGQGFGYGYTF. The CDR3 coding sequence is TGTGCCAGCAGCGGAGGGCCGGGACAGGGGTTTGGCTATGGCTACACCTTC.

The V and J genes are TRBV7-2 and TRBJ2-7, with 10 bases matching TRBD2. CDR3 length equals 16 residues. Germline lookup yields CDR1 SGHTA and CDR2 FQGNSA. After removal of 4 bases from V and 5 bases from J, the junction contained 11 bases not matched to a gene. CDR3 loop: CASSSGSGRKLDEQYF. CDR3 sequence (DNA): TGTGCCAGCAGCTCCGGTAGCGGGAGGAAATTGGACGAGCAGTACTTC.

V usage is TRBV7-2 and J usage is TRBJ1-6; 9 nucleotides align to TRBD1. Germline lookup yields CDR1 SGHTA and CDR2 FQGNSA. J lost 6 bases, V lost 4 bases, and 4 bases had no gene match. The CDR3 runs to 15 residues. CDR3 sequence reads: CASSSPGQGNSPLHF. The CDR3 DNA reads as TGTGCCAGCAGCTCTCCGGGACAGGGTAATTCACCCCTCCACTTT.

This clone was seen only once. The chain is built from TRBV7-2 and TRBJ2-1; 9 nucleotides match TRBD1. The CDR3 is 15 residues long. The ends lost 4 bases at V and 6 bases at J; junction bases unmatched: 7. Per the germline V gene, CDR1 is SGHTA and CDR2 is FQGNSA. The chain's CDR3 is CASSYPGTGINEQFF. In DNA form, the CDR3 reads TGTGCCAGCAGCTACCCCGGGACAGGGATCAATGAGCAGTTCTTC.

V gene TRBV12-3 or TRBV12-4 combines with J gene TRBJ2-7; no definite D call. Trimming stripped 6 bases from V and 2 bases from J, with 11 bases between. The CDR3 extends over 13 amino acids. The CDR3 DNA is TGTGCCAGCAGCCCCAGTCAGCCCTACGAGCAGTACTTC. This codes for CASSPSQPYEQYF.

This rearrangement joins TRBV6-5 to TRBJ2-7, with 12 nucleotides matching TRBD2. The CDR3 totals 15 residues. With 7 bases clipped from V and 5 bases from J, the junction kept 9 bases outside the gene matches. Per the germline V gene, CDR1 is MNHEY and CDR2 is SVGAGI. This CDR3 is CASNWSSGREDEQYF. DNA of the CDR3: TGTGCCAGCAACTGGTCTAGCGGGAGGGAGGACGAGCAGTACTTC.

This clone was counted only a few times. The junction does not match germline at one end; this may be a read error. The rearrangement links TRBV27 to TRBJ2-7; D is possibly TRBD2 (6 bases). The CDR3 totals 16 residues. CDR1 is MNHEY and CDR2 is SMNVEV in the germline V gene (reference sequence). The CDR3 is CATSGGSGSSSYEQYF. The CDR3 coding sequence is TGTGCCACCAGTGGGGGGTCGGGGAGTTCCTCCTACGAGCAGTACTTC.

The chain links TRBV28 to TRBJ1-2; TRBD1 matches 8 bases. The CDR3 is made up of 14 amino acids. Germline V gives CDR1 MDHEN, CDR2 SYDVKM. V gave up 6 bases and J gave up 5 bases; unmatched junction bases: 8. Written as DNA, the CDR3 is TGTGCCAGCAGACCGGGACAGGTCAGGTATGGCTACACCTTC. Translating gives CASRPGQVRYGYTF.

The rearrangement uses TRBV6-6 and TRBJ1-5; D remains ambiguous. The V gene lost 9 bases and the J gene lost 3 bases, with 9 bases spanning the gap. The germline CDR1 and CDR2 sequences are MNHNY and SVGAGI (reference sequence). This CDR3 spans 12 amino acids. CDR3 sequence: CASGRFNQPQHF. CDR3 bases: TGTGCCAGTGGGAGGTTCAATCAGCCCCAGCATTTT.

The chain recombines TRBV7-2 with TRBJ2-1; 11 bases fit TRBD2. Per the germline V gene, CDR1 is SGHTA and CDR2 is FQGNSA. The junction had 5 bases not matched to a gene; V was cut back by 1 base and J by 9 bases. The CDR3 spans 15 residues. CDR3 nucleotides: TGTGCCAGCAGCTTAGATCTCCTAGCGGGAGGTGAGCAGTTCTTC. Translating gives CASSLDLLAGGEQFF.

The CDR3 bases are TGTGCCAGCAGCTTAGATAGGAGAGGGGGTAATGAGCAGTTCTTC. It translates to CASSLDRRGGNEQFF. The gene calls are TRBV11-2 and TRBJ2-1; weak D call: TRBD1 (6 bases). Germline assignment: CDR1 SGHAT and CDR2 FQNNGV. Trimming removed 0 bases from V and 7 bases from J, with 13 bases in between. The CDR3 is made up of 15 amino acids.

V is TRBV10-3 and J is TRBJ1-2; D uncertain. Trimming removed 6 bases at V and 4 bases at J, with 12 bases between. This CDR3 comprises 13 residues. CDR1 ENHRY and CDR2 SYGVKD come from the germline V gene. The CDR3 DNA reads as TGTGCCATCAGATTACCGGGCACCTATGGCTACACCTTC. Its protein is CAIRLPGTYGYTF.

In its sample, this clone was seen once. The gene calls are TRBV30 and TRBJ1-2, with D maybe TRBD1 (5 bases). The CDR3 runs 15 residues. Per germline, CDR1 GTSNPN and CDR2 SVGIG (reference sequence). V lost 4 bases and J lost 2, with 17 bases in between. The CDR3 sequence: CAWTRRDLRNYGYTF. The CDR3 DNA follows: TGTGCCTGGACCCGGCGGGACCTTAGGAACTATGGCTACACCTTC.

The chain uses TRBV19 and TRBJ2-1; 10 bases map to TRBD2. The CDR3 runs 14 residues. Germline CDR1 and CDR2: LNHDA and SQIVND (reference sequence). The ends lost 5 bases at V and 11 bases at J; junction bases unmatched: 9. The CDR3 DNA sequence: TGTGCCAGTAGTCCGGCTAGCGGGAGTCCGAAGCAGTTCTTC. This translates into CASSPASGSPKQFF.

The chain carries TRBV5-1 and TRBJ2-1; tentative D call: TRBD2 (5 bases). CDR1 and CDR2 (germline): SGHRS, YFSETQ. V lost 4 bases and J lost 6, with 17 bases in between. The CDR3 consists of 15 residues. CDR3 residues: CASSPRPSEANEQFF. Here the CDR3 DNA reads TGCGCCAGCAGCCCCCGACCCTCGGAGGCCAATGAGCAGTTCTTC.

V and J are TRBV6-2 or TRBV6-3 and TRBJ1-5; the D gene is possibly TRBD1 (6 bases). This CDR3 comprises 15 residues. The germline V and J ends were trimmed by 6 bases and 1 base, with 13 bases remaining between them. Per the germline V gene, CDR1 is MNHEY and CDR2 is SVGEGT. The CDR3 loop is CASSTGLGSNQPQHF. The CDR3 nucleotides are TGTGCCAGCAGCACAGGGTTAGGGAGCAATCAGCCCCAGCATTTT.

This chain connects TRBV3-1 (or the pseudogene TRBV3-2) to TRBJ2-1, with 11 bases fitting TRBD1. Unmatched junction bases numbered 5, after V lost 5 bases and J lost 8 bases. Germline CDR1 reads LGHDT; CDR2 reads YNNKEL (reference sequence). This CDR3 comprises 14 residues. CDR3 region: CASSSGTGGYEQFF. In DNA form, the CDR3 reads TGTGCCAGCAGCTCGGGGACAGGGGGGTATGAGCAGTTCTTC.

The J gene is TRBJ1-3, the V gene TRBV9; the match to TRBD1 covers 7 bases. This CDR3 is built from 14 residues. The J segment lost 2 bases and the V segment lost 5 bases, leaving 4 bases of the junction unmatched. Looked up from germline, CDR1 is SGDLS and CDR2 is YYNGEE. Written as DNA, the CDR3 is TGTGCCAGCAGTACCACAGGGGCTGGAAACACCATATATTTT. It specifies CASSTTGAGNTIYF. Looking up the rest from reference TRBV9 and TRBJ1-3 gives the full variable domain: DSGVTQTPKHLITATGQRVTLRCSPRSGDLSVYWYQQSLDQGLQFLIQYYNGEERAKGNILERFSAQQFPDLHSELNLSSLELGDSALYFCASSTTGAGNTIYFGEGSWLTVV.

The V gene is TRBV6-5, the J gene TRBJ2-1, with D possibly matching TRBD2 (6 bases). Germline V gives CDR1 MNHEY, CDR2 SVGAGI. This CDR3 is 15 amino acids long. Trimming removed 5 bases from V and 5 bases from J, with 16 bases in between. As DNA, the CDR3 is TGTGCCAGCAGTCGACTAGTTGGCCCGAACAATGAGCAGTTCTTC. Translating it yields CASSRLVGPNNEQFF.

This clone was observed a few times. This chain connects TRBV6-1 to TRBJ1-3; no firm D call. CDR1 is MNHNS, CDR2 SASEGT, per germline. This CDR3 is 15 amino acids long. The ends were cut back, 1 base at V and 4 bases at J, with 11 bases in the middle. The CDR3 region has the DNA TGTGCCAGCAGTGAAGATCCCAATGGAGGAAACACCATATATTTT. Protein: CASSEDPNGGNTIYF.

The CDR3 bases are TGCGCCAGCAGCCCCCCCCTGACTAGCGGGAGCGCAAACTACAATGAGCAGTTCTTC. Translation: CASSPPLTSGSANYNEQFF. The chain employs TRBV4-3 and TRBJ2-1, with TRBD2 matching over 12 bases. Germline CDR1 is LGHNA and CDR2 is YSLEER. The CDR3 runs to 19 residues. V lost 4 bases, J lost 3 bases, and 13 bases stayed unmatched.